These 9 T cell receptor beta chains share one sample of origin, sequenced in a study of blood T cells in healthy people across ages. PCR was performed a second time for about 6 to 12 cycles using a sample-barcoded 5' primer and a J-beta primer mix. In TCRdb, the 5' RACE reads were re-called with MiXCR into one record per CDR3 protein. The sample shows about 1.6 million distinct CDR3 sequences, about 32% of them seen only once. The sequenced sample consisted of blood. Receptors originate from a woman in her 30s in good health.

The CDR3 DNA follows: TGTGCCAGCAGCCAAGATAAAGGGGCAGGCTATGGCTACACCTTC. It encodes CASSQDKGAGYGYTF. The V call is TRBV3-1, the J call TRBJ1-2; D might be TRBD1 (5 bases). V was pared by 0 bases and J by 4 bases, with 12 bases between. CDR3 length: 15 amino acids. Germline-derived CDR1 and CDR2 are LGHDT and YNNKEL (reference sequence).

This chain links TRBV12-3 or TRBV12-4 with TRBJ2-3; the D gene could be TRBD1 or TRBD2 (7 bases each). The V and J ends lost 3 bases and 5 bases respectively, with 18 bases between them. CDR3 length: 16 amino acids. CDR3 nucleotides: TGTGCCAGCAGTTTGTTTGGGGGAGGGGGCGGAGATACGCAGTATTTT. Encoded protein: CASSLFGGGGGDTQYF.

This clonotype was seen more than once but under ten times. The CDR3 DNA is TGTGCCAGCAGTCCGACTAGTACCTACAATGAGCAGTTCTTC. Translated, it gives CASSPTSTYNEQFF. V and J are TRBV11-2 and TRBJ2-1; possible D gene TRBD2, 6 bases. This CDR3 is built from 14 residues. CDR1 and CDR2 (germline): SGHAT, FQNNGV. The germline V and J ends were trimmed by 6 bases and 2 bases, with 11 bases remaining between them.

This clonotype was seen a handful of times. The chain joins TRBV20-1 to TRBJ2-5; unclear D gene. CDR1 and CDR2 (germline): DFQATT, SNEGSKA (reference sequence). This CDR3 has 13 residues. Between the trimmed V and J ends, which lost 0 bases and 1 base, there was a span of 6 bases. Here the CDR3 reads CSARDPSQETQYF. CDR3 coding DNA: TGCAGTGCTAGAGATCCCAGCCAAGAGACCCAGTACTTC.

This clonotype was counted a few times. The chain carries TRBV9 and TRBJ2-1; TRBD2 agrees at 12 bases. The CDR3 loop spans 18 amino acids. The germline gives CDR1 SGDLS, CDR2 YYNGEE. V shed 0 bases and J 8 bases; nucleotides not matched to a gene: 12. CDR3 nucleotide sequence: TGTGCCAGCAGCGTAGACCCCCTGACTAGCGGGAGAGTAGATGAGCAGTTCTTC. It yields the protein CASSVDPLTSGRVDEQFF.

The chain carries TRBV2 and TRBJ2-5; D call uncertain. Trimming shortened V by 2 bases and J by 3 bases, and 7 bases separated the two germline ends. The germline V gene encodes CDR1 SNHLY and CDR2 FYNNEI. This CDR3 comprises 13 residues. The CDR3 region has the DNA TGTGCCAGCAGTGAACTGGTCGAAGAGACCCAGTACTTC. Amino acid sequence: CASSELVEETQYF.

The V call is TRBV7-7, the J call TRBJ2-5, with 7 bases identical to TRBD1. This CDR3 has 15 amino acids. Germline CDR1 is SSHAT and CDR2 is FNYEAQ (reference sequence). The J segment lost 2 bases and the V segment lost 5 bases, leaving 8 bases of the junction unmatched. The CDR3 is CASSVSPGQQETQYF. The CDR3 DNA is TGTGCCAGCAGCGTATCCCCGGGACAGCAAGAGACCCAGTACTTC.

This clonotype has at least ten counts. The chain couples TRBV24-1 to TRBJ2-1; D might be TRBD1 (5 bases). The germline gives CDR1 KGHDR, CDR2 SFDVKD. The length of the CDR3 is 16 residues. The V gene lost 0 bases and the J gene lost 6 bases, with 14 bases spanning the gap. The CDR3 here is CATSDLGDGQGNEQFF. The CDR3 DNA sequence: TGTGCCACCAGTGATTTGGGAGACGGGCAGGGCAATGAGCAGTTCTTC.

The genes are TRBV28 and TRBJ2-5; weak D call: TRBD2 (6 bases). This CDR3 spans 14 amino acids. Germline V gene lookup returns CDR1 MDHEN and CDR2 SYDVKM. Trimming pared 2 bases from V and 7 bases from J, leaving 14 bases between. CDR3 amino acids: CASSLAGAGGTQYF. The CDR3 coding sequence is TGTGCCAGCAGTTTAGCTGGGGCCGGGGGGACCCAGTACTTC.